A single sample gave rise to the 13 T cell receptor beta chains below, sequenced in a study of CD8 T cells in ankylosing spondylitis. TCRdb re-analysed the 5' RACE reads in MiXCR, keeping a single row per CDR3 protein. Counted here are nearly 250,000 distinct CDR3 sequences, under 35% occurring once; the ten biggest clones make up 4% to 5.5%. The sample consisted of blood, either unsorted or a sorted T cell fraction (not recorded which). The receptors were sampled from a male donor with ankylosing spondylitis or in good health (not recorded which).

The V and J genes are TRBV20-1 and TRBJ1-6, with unresolved D. CDR1 and CDR2 (germline): DFQATT, SNEGSKA (reference sequence). The CDR3 has 13 residues. V was shortened by 3 bases and J by 4 bases, with 7 bases between the two germline ends. CDR3 in DNA: TGCAGTGCTAGGGCAAAGTATAATTCACCCCTCCACTTT. This sequence encodes CSARAKYNSPLHF.

The V call is TRBV29-1, the J call TRBJ1-2, with 11 bases matching TRBD1. The germline gives CDR1 SQVTM, CDR2 ANQGSEA. With V trimmed by 8 bases and J by 6 bases, 14 bases remained unmatched. This CDR3 is built from 15 residues. CDR3 nucleotide sequence: TGCAGCACCTGGACAGGGGGCGCGAGTCAGAATGGCTACACCTTC. It translates to CSTWTGGASQNGYTF.

The chain is built from TRBV28 and TRBJ1-2; a possible D gene is TRBD1 (5 bases). V was trimmed by 7 bases and J by 2 bases, leaving 17 bases between them. CDR3 length: 15 amino acids. Germline CDR1 MDHEN, CDR2 SYDVKM. The chain's CDR3 is CASTLQAGPNYGYTF. The CDR3 DNA is TGTGCCAGCACCCTACAGGCAGGCCCCAACTATGGCTACACCTTC.

This clonotype occurred a few times. The rearrangement links TRBV9 to TRBJ2-1; D is ambiguous. V was clipped by 2 bases and J by 5 bases, with 14 bases between them. CDR1 and CDR2 (germline): SGDLS, YYNGEE. The CDR3 has 15 residues. The CDR3 loop is CASSVGTGVHNEQFF. The CDR3 nucleotides are TGTGCCAGCAGCGTGGGCACCGGTGTACACAATGAGCAGTTCTTC.

This sequence joins TRBV7-9 and TRBJ1-6; D possibly corresponds to TRBD1 (5 bases). V shed 5 bases and J shed 10 bases, with 15 bases lying between them. CDR3 size: 14 residues. Germline CDR1 reads SEHNR; CDR2 reads FQNEAQ (reference sequence). The CDR3 nucleotides are TGTGCCAGCAGCCCCGCCGCCGGGGACTCACCCCTCCACTTT. It codes for CASSPAAGDSPLHF.

The chain uses TRBV3-1 and TRBJ2-2, with 7 bases aligning to TRBD2. Germline-derived CDR1 and CDR2 are LGHDT and YNNKEL (reference sequence). The CDR3 is made up of 19 amino acids. V was pared by 6 bases and J by 3 bases, with 19 bases of the junction left unmatched. The CDR3 region has the DNA TGTGCCAGCAGTTCATGGTCCAGTGTAGCGGGCGCCGACACCGGGGAGCTGTTTTTT. This sequence encodes CASSSWSSVAGADTGELFF.

This clonotype was found a few times. The rearrangement uses TRBV12-3 or TRBV12-4 and TRBJ2-7; TRBD1 aligns across 10 bases. Trimming cost V 5 bases and J 5 bases; bases outside gene matches: 6. The CDR3 is 14 residues long. CDR3 residues: CASSPGTGADEQYF. The CDR3 bases are TGTGCCAGCAGTCCGGGGACAGGGGCCGACGAGCAGTACTTC.

The gene calls are TRBV5-1 and TRBJ2-7; D could derive from TRBD1 or TRBD2 (5 bases each). The germline V gene encodes CDR1 SGHRS and CDR2 YFSETQ. Trimming stripped 4 bases from V and 0 bases from J, with 20 bases between. This CDR3 comprises 17 residues. CDR3 bases: TGCGCCAGCAGCCTCAACGCATCGCCAGGGAGCTCCTACGAGCAGTACTTC. Its protein product is CASSLNASPGSSYEQYF.

This clonotype was seen a few times. J is TRBJ2-2 and V is TRBV7-2; maybe TRBD2 (5 bases). Trimming left V 5 bases short and J 3 bases short, with 13 bases between. This CDR3 comprises 15 residues. Germline assignment: CDR1 SGHTA and CDR2 FQGNSA. The CDR3 nucleotides are TGTGCCAGCAGCAAAAAGGACTCGCACACCGGGGAGCTGTTTTTT. Its translation is CASSKKDSHTGELFF.

This clonotype occurred a few times. The rearrangement joins TRBV20-1 to TRBJ2-2, with D uncertain. Looked up from germline, CDR1 is DFQATT and CDR2 is SNEGSKA (reference sequence). Trimming left V 6 bases short and J 7 bases short, with 21 bases between. The CDR3 is made up of 15 amino acids. CDR3 residues: CSARRGPSLSGELFF. For the CDR3, the DNA is TGCAGTGCCCGTCGCGGCCCTTCATTGAGCGGGGAGCTGTTTTTT.

This clonotype was counted many times. This chain connects TRBV20-1 to TRBJ2-7; no clear D gene. The V gene lost 3 bases and the J gene lost 6 bases, with 9 bases spanning the gap. Looked up from germline, CDR1 is DFQATT and CDR2 is SNEGSKA (reference sequence). The CDR3 runs 11 residues. As DNA, the CDR3 is TGCAGTGCTAGCAAGGCTCCCGAGCAGTACTTC. As protein: CSASKAPEQYF.

This clonotype has just a few counts. V and J are TRBV20-1 and TRBJ1-5, with TRBD1 as a possible D gene (5 bases). CDR1 is DFQATT, CDR2 SNEGSKA, per germline (reference sequence). The CDR3 has 12 residues. CDR3 loop: CRAGGGNQPQHF. CDR3 DNA: TGCAGAGCCGGTGGGGGGAATCAGCCCCAGCATTTT.

This clonotype appeared a few times. The chain employs TRBV10-3 and TRBJ2-1; 7 bases fit TRBD1. The CDR3 is made up of 14 amino acids. V shed 6 bases, J shed 9 bases, and the junction held 11 bases outside the gene matches. The germline V gene encodes CDR1 ENHRY and CDR2 SYGVKD. For the CDR3, the DNA is TGTGCCATCAGCTCCGGACAGGCCCACGGTGAGCAGTTCTTC. Encoded protein: CAISSGQAHGEQFF.